One TCR beta chain is described in this entry. Its antigen is still unknown. The CDR3 contains 16 residues. CDR1 and CDR2 from the germline V gene are SNHLY and FYNNEI. Using a J-beta primer mix together with a sample-barcoded 5' primer, a second PCR was run for 7 to 11 cycles. TCRdb called the 5' RACE reads again in MiXCR, with one record for every CDR3 protein. Here the sample spans about 1.8 million distinct CDR3 sequences, about 50% being singletons. No fewer than 5 micrograms of total RNA were isolated from every sample. This record comes from a study of blood T cells in healthy people across ages. Findings and caveats of the study: Per-million-T-cell TCR beta diversity fell roughly linearly with age.

The TCR comes from a woman in her forties in good health. The chain has TRBV2 and TRBJ2-7; the match to TRBD1 covers 10 bases. The end of the DNA aligns better with TRBJ2-4, so the J call may be wrong. The specimen sequenced was blood. CDR3 residues: CASRRDRGTRGNIQYF. The CDR3 nucleotides are TGTGCCAGCAGACGGGACAGGGGAACGAGGGGAAACATTCAGTACTTC.